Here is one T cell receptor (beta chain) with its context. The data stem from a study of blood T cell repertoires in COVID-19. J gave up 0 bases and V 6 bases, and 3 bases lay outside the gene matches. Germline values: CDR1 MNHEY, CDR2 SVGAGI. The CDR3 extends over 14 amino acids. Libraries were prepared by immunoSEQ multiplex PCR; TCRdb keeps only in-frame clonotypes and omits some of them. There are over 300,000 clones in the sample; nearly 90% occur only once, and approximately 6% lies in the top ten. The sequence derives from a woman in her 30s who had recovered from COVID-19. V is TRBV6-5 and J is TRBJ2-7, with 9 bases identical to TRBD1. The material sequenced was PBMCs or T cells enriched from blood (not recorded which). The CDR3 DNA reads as TGTGCCAGCAGGACAGGGGGAGGCTCCTACGAGCAGTACTTC. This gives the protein CASRTGGGSYEQYF.